This TCR beta chain came from a study of a mutant IDH1 vaccine in newly diagnosed glioma. For the study at large: The start of vaccination came 4-6 weeks after radiotherapy alone, or with temozolomide cycles. Visit timing is recorded as week 35 for V12 and week 47 for V13.

General study results and limits: Changes to the top peripheral T cell clonotypes appeared unrelated to pseudoprogression.

As for this clone: Its specificity is not known.

V trimming: 4 bases; J trimming: 9 bases; junction bases outside the gene matches: 7. Germline-derived CDR1 and CDR2 are SGHNT and YENEEA. The CDR3 extends over 14 amino acids. TCRdb keeps only in-frame clones here, not all; method: immunoSEQ multiplex PCR. The sample consists of 50,000 to 70,000 clones, 60% to 75% of them appearing once. The time point is: week 35, safety follow-up. Each vaccine dose was 300 ug of mutant IDH1 20-mer peptide, with topical imiquimod. The receptor was derived from a man over 45 with glioma. The sample was PBMCs, taken from a glioma patient whose treatment included an IDH1 peptide vaccine. The genes are TRBV11-3 and TRBJ2-1; TRBD1 agrees at 9 bases. In DNA form, the CDR3 reads TGTGCCAGCAGCTCCGGGACAGGGCAGGGTGAGCAGTTCTTC. This gives the protein CASSSGTGQGEQFF.